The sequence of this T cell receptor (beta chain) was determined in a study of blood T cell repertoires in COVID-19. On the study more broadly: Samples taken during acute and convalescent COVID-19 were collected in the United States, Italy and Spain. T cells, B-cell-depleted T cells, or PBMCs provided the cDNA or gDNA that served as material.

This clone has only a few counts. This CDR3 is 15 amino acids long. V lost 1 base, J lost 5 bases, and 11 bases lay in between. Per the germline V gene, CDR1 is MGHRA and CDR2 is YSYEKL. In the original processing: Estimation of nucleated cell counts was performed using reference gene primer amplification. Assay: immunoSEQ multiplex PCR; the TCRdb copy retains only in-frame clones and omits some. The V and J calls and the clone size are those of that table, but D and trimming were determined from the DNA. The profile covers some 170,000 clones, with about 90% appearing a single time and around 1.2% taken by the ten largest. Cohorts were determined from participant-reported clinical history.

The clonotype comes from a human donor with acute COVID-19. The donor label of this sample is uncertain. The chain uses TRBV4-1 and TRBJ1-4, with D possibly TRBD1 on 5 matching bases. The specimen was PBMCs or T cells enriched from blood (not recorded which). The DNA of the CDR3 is TGCGCCAGCAGCCAAGGTCCAGGGCGGAATGAAAAACTGTTTTTT. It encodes CASSQGPGRNEKLFF.